Reported below is one T cell receptor (beta chain). The antigen remains undetermined. One end of the junction is discordant with germline, which a read error may explain. This entry is derived from a study of OX40 agonist ivuxolimab in advanced cancers. Overall study: Mean age about 60 years, range roughly 20 to 85; roughly 82% male. Study results and limitations: Certain nonresponders additionally had low normalized T-cell clonal expansion. Not determined was the antigen specificity of the expanded peripheral T cells. In general, CD8+ T cells held more expanded clones than CD4+ did, on average.

Profiled with immunoSEQ multiplex PCR; TCRdb holds only in-frame clones, not every one. The sample shows about 69,000 clones, over 75% of them seen only once. Germline V CDR1 and CDR2: LNHNV, YYDKDF (reference sequence). The CDR3 consists of 16 residues. The rearrangement links TRBV15 to TRBJ2-7; D could derive from TRBD1 or TRBD2 (6 bases each). The sample in question was CD4+ or CD8+ T cells sorted from blood, obtained in a trial of the OX40 agonist ivuxolimab. The receptor's source is an adult with an advanced solid tumor such as melanoma, head and neck, liver or kidney cancer. The CDR3 region has the DNA TGTGCCACCAGCGCCCACAGGGTGGACTCCAAAGGGGGGCTGGACTTC. Translation gives CATSAHRVDSKGGLDF.